These T cell receptor beta chains were read from a single sample in a study of cytotoxic CD8 clonotypes in ibrutinib-treated CLL. Produced via immunoSEQ multiplex PCR; TCRdb's table is partial and in-frame only. The data show around 26,000 clones, over 75% seen once. Sequenced here: PBMCs, sampled after 24 months of ibrutinib treatment. The receptors come from a human donor with chronic lymphocytic leukemia. The CDR3 runs from the conserved cysteine through the conserved F or W. A D gene is named only where the DNA matches it firmly. Clone size is stated in some rows and not others, as once, few, many or a class when expanded.

j_call d_call v_call clone_size cdr3_aa cdr3_nt
TRBJ2-3 - TRBV11-3 - CASSLEAGIGTDTQYF TGTGCCAGCAGCTTAGAGGCAGGCATTGGCACAGATACGCAGTATTTT
TRBJ2-3 - TRBV9 - CASSGGTLLTDTQYF TGTGCCAGCAGCGGTGGGACTCTTCTCACAGATACGCAGTATTTT
TRBJ1-2 - TRBV19 - CASSVRTGGYTF TGTGCCAGTAGTGTGCGGACGGGTGGCTACACCTTC
TRBJ2-7 TRBD1 TRBV28 - CASKTAGQVTYEQYF TGTGCCAGCAAAACCGCCGGACAGGTAACCTACGAGCAGTACTTC
TRBJ2-6 - TRBV2 - CASTGRGRDPGANVLTF TGTGCCAGCACGGGAAGGGGCAGGGACCCTGGGGCCAACGTCCTGACTTTC
TRBJ2-1 TRBD1 TRBV7-9 - CASSITGTDNEQFF TGTGCCAGCAGCATCACCGGGACAGACAATGAGCAGTTCTTC
TRBJ1-6 - TRBV6-1 few CASSDGRLNSPLHF TGTGCCAGCAGTGACGGACGACTTAATTCACCCCTCCACTTT
TRBJ1-2 - TRBV4-1 few CASSQDGAGTLYGYTF TGCGCCAGCAGCCAAGATGGGGCAGGAACTCTCTATGGCTACACCTTC
TRBJ2-7 TRBD1 TRBV27 - CATGQANSYEQYF TGTGCCACCGGACAGGCAAACTCCTACGAGCAGTACTTC
TRBJ2-7 TRBD2 TRBV19 once CASSPSGGGSYEQYF TGTGCCAGTAGTCCTAGCGGGGGGGGCTCCTACGAGCAGTACTTC
TRBJ2-5 - TRBV19 once CASKSRGVETQYF TGTGCCAGTAAGTCGAGGGGCGTTGAGACCCAGTACTTC
TRBJ2-3 TRBD2 TRBV7-9 few CASSRDSGTSGPGRDTQYF TGTGCCAGCAGCCGTGATTCCGGGACTAGCGGCCCAGGTAGAGATACGCAGTATTTT
TRBJ1-6 - TRBV11-2 - CASSPLNYSPLHF TGTGCCAGCAGCCCTCTTAATTATTCACCCCTCCACTTT
TRBJ2-2 - TRBV7-3 - CASSPGAGGELFF TGTGCCAGCAGTCCAGGGGCAGGAGGGGAGCTGTTTTTT
TRBJ2-3 TRBD2 TRBV4-2 - CASSQGTSGVTDTQYF TGTGCCAGCAGCCAAGGGACTAGCGGGGTTACAGATACGCAGTATTTT
TRBJ2-1 TRBD2 TRBV10-3 - CAISANRLAGGPNYNEQFF TGTGCCATCAGTGCTAACAGACTAGCGGGGGGGCCGAACTACAATGAGCAGTTCTTC
TRBJ1-4 - TRBV5-6 - CASSWTATNEKLFF TGTGCCAGCAGCTGGACAGCAACTAATGAAAAACTGTTTTTT
TRBJ2-7 TRBD2 TRBV10-3 - CAISESWVLGRGEQYF TGTGCCATCAGTGAGTCGTGGGTGCTGGGGAGGGGCGAGCAGTACTTC
TRBJ1-3 TRBD1 TRBV19 - CASSPGQGASGNTIYF TGTGCCAGTAGCCCTGGACAGGGGGCCTCTGGAAACACCATATATTTT
TRBJ2-7 - TRBV7-9 - CASSPRLPIRGTQYF TGTGCCAGCAGCCCAAGATTACCTATTCGGGGGACTCAGTACTTC
TRBJ2-3 TRBD2 TRBV7-7 - CSGGGTSGCTDTQYF TGTTCTGGGGGCGGGACTAGCGGATGCACAGATACGCAGTATTTT
TRBJ1-1 TRBD1 TRBV18 - CASSPPAGQDTEAFF TGTGCCAGCTCACCACCGGCAGGACAGGACACTGAAGCTTTCTTT
TRBJ2-1 TRBD2 TRBV7-6 - CASSLAIASGGSEQFF TGTGCCAGCAGCTTAGCGATCGCTAGCGGGGGATCCGAGCAGTTCTTC
TRBJ1-1 - TRBV7-8 few CASSSYIVRDTEAFF TGTGCCAGCAGCTCTTACATTGTACGGGACACTGAAGCTTTCTTT
TRBJ1-2 - TRBV18 - CASSPRDNYGYTF TGTGCCAGCTCACCAAGGGACAACTATGGCTACACCTTC
TRBJ2-6 - TRBV11-2 once CASSVWIPGANVLTF TGTGCCAGCAGCGTGTGGATTCCTGGGGCCAACGTCCTGACTTTC
TRBJ1-1 TRBD1 TRBV7-9 - CASSPGTDRGTEAFF TGTGCCAGCAGCCCAGGAACTGACAGGGGCACTGAAGCTTTCTTT
TRBJ1-2 - TRBV7-2 - CASSLQVEGYGYTF TGTGCCAGCAGCTTACAGGTGGAGGGCTATGGCTACACCTTC
TRBJ2-5 TRBD1 TRBV14 - CASSQPGQIETQYF TGTGCCAGCAGCCAACCGGGACAGATTGAGACCCAGTACTTC
TRBJ1-5 - TRBV19 - CASSWKGQPQHF TGTGCCAGTAGTTGGAAGGGTCAGCCCCAGCATTTT
TRBJ2-1 - TRBV2 - CASRRTILRYNEQFF TGTGCCAGCAGGCGGACTATCCTCCGTTACAATGAGCAGTTCTTC
TRBJ2-7 TRBD2 TRBV10-3 - CATVLAGGDEQYF TGTGCCACCGTCTTAGCGGGGGGCGACGAGCAGTACTTC
TRBJ2-3 - TRBV7-3 - CASSLIPSLSTDTQYF TGTGCCAGCAGCTTAATTCCTAGCCTAAGCACAGATACGCAGTATTTT
TRBJ1-2 TRBD1 TRBV19 once CASRPGQLYGYTF TGTGCCAGTAGGCCGGGACAGCTTTATGGCTACACCTTC
TRBJ1-6 - TRBV5-1 - CASSLSGEVVRSPLHF TGCGCCAGCAGCTTGTCAGGGGAAGTTGTCCGGTCACCCCTCCACTTT
TRBJ2-7 TRBD1 TRBV11-3 - CASSSGQGLTEQYF TGTGCCAGCAGCTCGGGACAGGGGTTAACGGAGCAGTACTTC
TRBJ2-1 - TRBV12-5 - CASGLASSNEQFF TGTGCTAGTGGTTTGGCTTCTAGCAATGAGCAGTTCTTC
TRBJ2-5 - TRBV6-5 once CASSYSRQLQETQYF TGTGCCAGCAGTTACTCGAGACAGCTCCAAGAGACCCAGTACTTC
TRBJ1-5 - TRBV6-1 - CASILGGIDQPQHF -
TRBJ1-5 - TRBV10-3 once CAISESQGLPNQPQHF TGTGCCATCAGTGAGTCCCAGGGACTCCCTAATCAGCCCCAGCATTTT
TRBJ1-2 - TRBV7-9 once CAALTGNTNYGYTF TGTGCCGCTCTAACAGGGAACACTAACTATGGCTACACCTTC
TRBJ2-2 TRBD2 TRBV15 - CATSRGASGGASGELFF TGTGCCACCAGCAGAGGTGCTAGCGGGGGGGCCTCCGGGGAGCTGTTTTTT
TRBJ1-1 TRBD1 TRBV4-2 - CASSQDRGQGNTEAFF TGTGCCAGCAGCCAAGATCGGGGACAGGGGAACACTGAAGCTTTCTTT
TRBJ1-1 TRBD1 TRBV6-5 few CASTRGRLDTEAFF TGTGCCAGCACCAGGGGGCGTCTGGACACTGAAGCTTTCTTT
TRBJ2-1 - TRBV6-1 - CARGSNGEQFF TGTGCCCGAGGGAGTAACGGTGAGCAGTTCTTC